These 14 T cell receptor beta chains came from one sample sequenced in a study of T cells in Graves' hyperthyroidism and ophthalmopathy. Amplified TCR beta CDR3 regions came from RNA transcripts. The HTBI primer set served for first-round RT-PCR of the TCR CDR3. MiXCR, applied by TCRdb to the multiplex PCR reads, yields one record per CDR3 protein. The repertoire holds a few hundred thousand distinct CDR3 sequences, with 15% to 19% as singletons. Material: blood. These TCRs come from a woman aged 25 to 39 with Graves' hyperthyroidism.

As to this clonotype: This clone may be a read error of a much larger clone one base away. The genes are TRBV5-6 and TRBJ2-1, with a tentative D call TRBD2 (5 bases). Germline V gene sequence: CDR1 SGHDT, CDR2 YYEEEE. Trimming took off 4 bases at V and 8 bases at J, with 10 bases between the two ends. The CDR3 is made up of 12 amino acids. The CDR3 here is CASSLGMDEQFF. CDR3 coding DNA: TGTGCCAGCAGCCTCGGGATGGATGAGCAGTTCTTC.

The table lists this clonotype with a few counts. The chain has TRBV20-1 and TRBJ2-7, with TRBD1 identical over 9 bases. The V gene end was trimmed by 5 bases and the J gene end by 4 bases; junction bases not matched to a gene: 6. Germline values: CDR1 DFQATT, CDR2 SNEGSKA (reference sequence). This CDR3 contains 13 residues. CDR3 amino acids: CSARGQGLYEQYF. The DNA for the CDR3 is TGCAGTGCTCGGGGACAGGGTTTATACGAGCAGTACTTC.

This clonotype was counted ten times or more. The chain links TRBV5-1 to TRBJ1-2; unclear D gene. Germline CDR1 reads SGHRS; CDR2 reads YFSETQ. CDR3 size: 14 residues. V lost 0 bases to trimming and J lost 4 bases, with 10 bases between them. CDR3 coding DNA: TGCGCCAGCAGCTTGGAGGCCGCCCGCTATGGCTACACCTTC. It yields the protein CASSLEAARYGYTF.

The chain joins TRBV30 to TRBJ2-5; 7 bases are shared with TRBD2. CDR1 is GTSNPN and CDR2 is SVGIG in the germline V gene (reference sequence). V was clipped by 5 bases and J by 5 bases; unmatched bases: 11. The CDR3 length is 14 residues. The CDR3 here is CAWDLGRVRETQYF. CDR3 sequence (DNA): TGTGCCTGGGACCTTGGGAGGGTCCGGGAGACCCAGTACTTC.

This clonotype was picked up a small number of times. The chain carries TRBV11-2 and TRBJ2-7, with 11 bases aligning to TRBD2. Germline lookup yields CDR1 SGHAT and CDR2 FQNNGV. The CDR3 runs to 14 residues. The V and J ends lost 5 bases and 4 bases, in that order; junction bases with no gene match: 4. CDR3 amino acids: CASSVGLADYEQYF. The CDR3 DNA follows: TGTGCCAGCAGCGTGGGACTAGCGGATTACGAGCAGTACTTC.

The V gene is TRBV7-9, the J gene TRBJ2-7; D might be TRBD2 (6 bases). Germline loops: CDR1 SEHNR, CDR2 FQNEAQ (reference sequence). This CDR3 comprises 13 residues. Trimming cost V 5 bases and J 7 bases, with 15 bases left between them. In nucleotides, the CDR3 is TGTGCCAGCAGCCAAGGGGCGGGAATGGAGCAGTACTTC. It encodes CASSQGAGMEQYF.

This clonotype was observed a handful of times. The chain uses TRBV18 and TRBJ1-1; 9 bases are shared with TRBD1. This CDR3 spans 15 amino acids. From germline, CDR1 is KGHSH and CDR2 LQKENI. J lost 1 base, V lost 6 bases, and 6 bases had no gene match. The CDR3, as DNA: TGTGCCAGCTCGGCTTTGGGACAGGGGAACACTGAAGCTTTCTTT. Translation gives CASSALGQGNTEAFF.

This chain connects TRBV5-4 to TRBJ2-1; the match to TRBD2 covers 7 bases. This CDR3 is built from 16 residues. CDR1 is SGHNT and CDR2 is YYREEE in the germline V gene (reference sequence). V was clipped by 4 bases and J by 2 bases; unmatched bases: 9. CDR3 sequence reads: CASSPLTSSAYNEQFF. CDR3 bases: TGTGCCAGCAGCCCCTTGACTAGCAGCGCCTACAATGAGCAGTTCTTC.

This clonotype appeared many times. The DNA for the CDR3 is TGTGCCAGCAGTAGGACACCGGGACTAGTAGGCAATGAGCAGTTCTTC. Translation: CASSRTPGLVGNEQFF. The chain has TRBV7-2 and TRBJ2-1; the match to TRBD2 covers 8 bases. V lost 6 bases, J lost 6 bases, and 13 bases stayed unmatched. Germline V gene lookup returns CDR1 SGHTA and CDR2 FQGNSA. The CDR3 spans 16 residues.

The chain carries TRBV14 and TRBJ1-4; 9 nucleotides align to TRBD1. Germline trimming cut 4 bases from V and 7 bases from J; bases unmatched to any gene: 7. Germline CDR1 SGHDN, CDR2 FVKESK. The CDR3 is 15 amino acids. As DNA, the CDR3 is TGTGCCAGCAGCCGCAACAGGGGGCACAGTGAAAAACTGTTTTTT. As protein: CASSRNRGHSEKLFF.

The table lists this clonotype with many counts. V is TRBV11-2 and J is TRBJ2-3; no clear D. V dropped 5 bases and J dropped 6 bases, with 15 bases sitting between them. This CDR3 has 14 amino acids. Germline loops: CDR1 SGHAT, CDR2 FQNNGV. The CDR3 loop reads CASSMPTRTDTQYF. In nucleotides, the CDR3 is TGTGCCAGCAGCATGCCCACCCGGACGGATACGCAGTATTTT.

This clonotype was picked up many times. This CDR3 is CAWKGPQHLRTQYF. The CDR3 coding sequence is TGTGCCTGGAAAGGGCCCCAACACTTGCGGACCCAGTACTTC. The chain carries TRBV30 and TRBJ2-5; D not certain. V was trimmed by 4 bases and J by 7 bases, leaving 19 bases between them. The germline gives CDR1 GTSNPN, CDR2 SVGIG (reference sequence). The CDR3 is 14 residues long.

This clonotype was seen many times. This chain connects TRBV30 to TRBJ2-3; 14 nucleotides align to TRBD2. The CDR3 is 16 amino acids. V was clipped by 0 bases and J by 4 bases; unmatched bases: 3. In germline, CDR1 is GTSNPN, CDR2 SVGIG (reference sequence). CDR3 DNA: TGTGCCTGGAGTGTAGGACTAGCGGGGGGAGCAGATACGCAGTATTTT. It encodes CAWSVGLAGGADTQYF.

This clonotype showed up just a few times. This sequence joins TRBV5-4 and TRBJ2-7; 10 nucleotides line up with TRBD2. CDR3 length equals 19 residues. The germline V gene encodes CDR1 SGHNT and CDR2 YYREEE (reference sequence). The J segment lost 4 bases and the V segment lost 1 base, leaving 17 bases of the junction unmatched. CDR3 nucleotide sequence: TGTGCCAGCAGCTTGTGGGGAGCGGGAGGGCCCGCGTTGGCATACGAGCAGTACTTC. Translation gives CASSLWGAGGPALAYEQYF. Using reference TRBV5-4 and TRBJ2-7 for the parts outside the CDR3, the full variable domain is ETGVTQSPTHLIKTRGQQVTLRCSSQSGHNTVSWYQQALGQGPQFIFQYYREEENGRGNFPPRFSGLQFPNYSSELNVNALELDDSALYLCASSLWGAGGPALAYEQYFGPGTRLTVT.